This T cell receptor (beta chain) was sequenced in a study of blood T cells in healthy people across ages. There are a few counts of this clonotype. Its antigen is unknown. Study conclusions and caveats: Researchers report that TCR beta diversity correlated strongly with naive T cell percentage.

Together with a sample-barcoded 5' primer, a J-beta primer mix was included in a second PCR lasting roughly 6 to 12 cycles. MiXCR was run by TCRdb on the 5' RACE reads, yielding one entry per CDR3 protein. The sample contains over 1,300,000 distinct CDR3 sequences, approximately 59% of which appear only once. The CDR3 loop spans 10 amino acids. The germline V and J ends were trimmed by 4 bases and 3 bases, with 3 bases remaining between them. Germline V gene data show CDR1 as SQVTM and CDR2 as ANQGSEA. This TCR derives from a man between 18 and 29 years old in good health. The sequencing input was blood. The genes are TRBV29-1 and TRBJ1-1; D unclear. In DNA form, the CDR3 reads TGCAGCGTTGGAGACACTGAAGCTTTCTTT. Its translation is CSVGDTEAFF. Supplemented by reference TRBV29-1 and TRBJ1-1, the full variable domain reads SAVISQKPSRDICQRGTSLTIQCQVDSQVTMMFWYRQQPGQSLTLIATANQGSEATYESGFVIDKFPISRPNLTFSTLTVSNMSPEDSSIYLCSVGDTEAFFGQGTRLTVV.